At least ten counts were recorded for the clone carrying this T cell receptor (beta chain). Preparation of the TCRbeta library involved a method that used unique molecular identifiers. TCRdb called the PCR reads again in MiXCR, with one record for every CDR3 protein. This sample has 200,000 to 250,000 distinct CDR3 sequences, with 9% to 10% found just once. This sample was included in a study of T-cell reconstitution after alpha-beta-depleted transplantation in children. CDR3 size: 17 residues. Unmatched junction bases numbered 12, after V lost 5 bases and J lost 6 bases. Germline V gene sequence: CDR1 SEHNR, CDR2 FQNEAQ (reference sequence).

The clonotype originates from a human donor who donated a stem cell graft to a child with SCID. The gene calls are TRBV7-9 and TRBJ1-4; TRBD1 aligns across 10 bases. The material was PBMCs from the stem cell graft donor, obtained from the stem cell graft. In DNA form, the CDR3 reads TGTGCCAGCAGCCCTAAACTTCTAGGGACAGGGGATGAAAAACTGTTTTTT. This gives the protein CASSPKLLGTGDEKLFF.